The entry below describes one TCR beta chain. Its matching antigen is unknown. This CDR3 comprises 15 residues. Germline assignment: CDR1 SGHVS and CDR2 FQNEAQ. Deletions cut 2 bases from V and 3 bases from J, with 11 bases between. The source of the sample is a study of T cell repertoires in cytomegalovirus infection. Study in general: Through public TCR beta signatures, both CMV infection and matching HLA type were indicated. Study-wide findings and caveats: The study found HLA-C-restricted CMV-specific TCR beta clonotypes dominating the ex vivo response. Cumulative public TCR beta family frequency identified carriers of CMV plus the relevant HLA.

TCRdb itself ran the reads through MiXCR, one entry per CDR3 protein. The repertoire includes about 530,000 distinct CDR3 sequences, 26% of them detected once, and roughly 13% sits in the top ten. The TCR was taken from a human donor in good health (CMV status not recorded). Some clones in this sample may be carry-over from other donors' samples. This sequence joins TRBV7-8 and TRBJ1-5; D gene ambiguous. The specimen was PBMCs. In DNA form, the CDR3 reads TGTGCCAGCAGCTTAATTTGGGATATCAATCAGCCCCAGCATTTT. Its protein product is CASSLIWDINQPQHF.